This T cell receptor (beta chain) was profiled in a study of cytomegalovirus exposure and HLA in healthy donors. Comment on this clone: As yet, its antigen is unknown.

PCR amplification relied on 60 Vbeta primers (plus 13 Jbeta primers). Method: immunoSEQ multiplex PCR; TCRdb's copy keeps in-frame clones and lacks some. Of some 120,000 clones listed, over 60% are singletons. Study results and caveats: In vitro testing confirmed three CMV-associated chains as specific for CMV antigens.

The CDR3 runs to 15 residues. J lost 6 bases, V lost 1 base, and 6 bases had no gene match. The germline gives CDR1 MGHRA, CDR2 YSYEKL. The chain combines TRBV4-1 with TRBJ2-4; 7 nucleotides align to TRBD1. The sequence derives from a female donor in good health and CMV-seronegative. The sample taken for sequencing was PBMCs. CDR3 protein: CASSQGQGEGNIQYF. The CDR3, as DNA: TGCGCCAGCAGCCAAGGTCAGGGGGAAGGAAACATTCAGTACTTC.